This TCR beta chain appears in the sequencing data of a study of T cells in localized non-small cell lung cancer. As to this clone: Its antigen remains unknown.

The study, taken as a whole, reports: Elevated blood T cell density was associated with longer overall survival.

TCRdb keeps only in-frame clones here, not all; method: immunoSEQ multiplex PCR. Among thousands of clones, approximately 35% were seen once, and the ten largest hold 12%. The V segment lost 8 bases and the J segment 0 bases; nucleotides outside the gene matches: 15. CDR3 length equals 17 residues. The germline V gene encodes CDR1 MDHEN and CDR2 SYDVKM. The rearrangement uses TRBV28 and TRBJ2-7; 8 bases are a match to TRBD1. The sample in question was lung tumor tissue, obtained before any cancer treatment. This TCR derives from a male donor aged 60 or older with stage III lung adenocarcinoma. The CDR3 coding sequence is TGTGCCAGCCGCAGCCCGAGGGGACAGGTCCACTCCTACGAGCAGTACTTC. This translates into CASRSPRGQVHSYEQYF.